This T cell receptor beta chain is drawn from a study of blood T cell repertoires in COVID-19 (dated by TCRdb to the early 2020s). For the study in its entirety: Samples covering the acute and convalescent phases of COVID-19 were provided by collaborators in the United States, Italy and Spain. The sample metadata nearly always contained a de-identified subject ID, COVID-19 status, age in years and sex. The material from the prospective study consisted of cDNA or gDNA derived from T cells, B-cell-depleted T cells, or PBMCs. The samples were drawn from the first 160 participants of the ongoing ImmuneRACE study and from under 1,500 subjects provided by 6 global collaborators. A freely available public database, intended as a resource for researchers studying the immune response to SARS-CoV-2, is where the repertoires were released. Where available, HLA class I and class II types were obtained from metadata supplied by the sample provider rather than from assay-based typing. The dataset comprised deeply sampled blood TCRbeta repertoires from subjects exposed to, actively infected with, or recovered from COVID-19. General findings and caveats noted by the study authors: The quantity of clinical and demographic metadata differed by source and by participant and was supplied without curation.

Comments on this clone: No antigen is known for it. No clone much larger than this one lies a single base away; base qualities are absent.

Each collaborating institution followed its own protocols to collect whole blood in K2EDTA tubes. For TCRbeta analysis, collaborator samples were shipped as frozen whole blood, as isolated PBMCs, or as DNA extracted from either sample type. V is pruned by 2 bases and J by 4 bases, leaving 3 bases of the junction without a gene match. The CDR3, cysteine through phenylalanine, is 14 amino acids long. Of all the DNA, just the CDR3 is kept, 42 bases in frame from base 1. CDR1 is given as SGHKS and CDR2 as YYEKEE, both from the germline V gene (reference sequence). TCRbeta CDR3 regions were amplified from genomic DNA using the immunoSEQ Assay, a bias-controlled multiplex PCR. The paper's processing steps were these. Nucleated cell counts per sample were estimated from amplification of reference gene primers within the assay. Sequence reads were collapsed and filtered to measure the absolute abundance of every unique TCRbeta CDR3 rearrangement. For each sample, productive Simpson clonality was calculated as the square root of Simpson's diversity index across productive rearrangements. Not all clones reach the TCRdb copy of this immuneACCESS table, which keeps in-frame sequences only. Checked studies attribute under half of the gap to unresolved V genes and leave the rest unexplained. V and J calls and clone size are copied from that table; D and trimming were computed from the DNA. Recorded for this sample are about 110,000 clones; 69% of them occurred a single time. The biggest ten clones account for 5% to 6.5% of the sample.

Source material: peripheral blood. The rearrangement joined TRBV5-5 to TRBJ2-5, with TRBD1 matching 9 junction bases. This TCR was recovered from a man older than 75 with acute or convalescent COVID-19. The CDR3 protein sequence reads: CASSFTGGAETQYF. The sequence in DNA is TGTGCCAGCAGCTTTACAGGGGGCGCAGAGACCCAGTACTTC.